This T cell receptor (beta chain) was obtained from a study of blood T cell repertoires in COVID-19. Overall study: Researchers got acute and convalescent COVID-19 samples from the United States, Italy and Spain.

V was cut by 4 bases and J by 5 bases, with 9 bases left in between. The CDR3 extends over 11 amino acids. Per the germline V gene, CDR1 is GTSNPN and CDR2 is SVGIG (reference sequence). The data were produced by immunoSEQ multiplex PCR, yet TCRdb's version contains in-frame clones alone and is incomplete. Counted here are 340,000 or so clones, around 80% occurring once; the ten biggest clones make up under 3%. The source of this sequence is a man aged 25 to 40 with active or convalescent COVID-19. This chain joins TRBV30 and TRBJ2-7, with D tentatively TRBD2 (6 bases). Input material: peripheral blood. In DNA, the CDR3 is TGTGCCTGGAATGGCGGGAACGAGCAGTACTTC. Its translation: CAWNGGNEQYF.